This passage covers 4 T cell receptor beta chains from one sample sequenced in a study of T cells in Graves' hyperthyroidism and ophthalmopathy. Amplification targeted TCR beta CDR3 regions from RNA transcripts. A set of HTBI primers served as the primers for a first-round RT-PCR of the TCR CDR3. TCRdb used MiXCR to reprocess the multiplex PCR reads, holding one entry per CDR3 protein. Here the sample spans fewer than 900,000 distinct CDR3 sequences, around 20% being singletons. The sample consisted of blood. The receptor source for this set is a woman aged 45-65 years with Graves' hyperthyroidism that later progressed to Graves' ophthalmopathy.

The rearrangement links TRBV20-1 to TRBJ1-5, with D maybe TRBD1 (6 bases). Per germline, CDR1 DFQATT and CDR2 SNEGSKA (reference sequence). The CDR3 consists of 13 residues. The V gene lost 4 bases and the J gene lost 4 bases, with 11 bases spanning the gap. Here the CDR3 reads CSATEGGNQPQHF. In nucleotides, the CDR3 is TGCAGTGCTACCGAGGGGGGGAATCAGCCCCAGCATTTT.

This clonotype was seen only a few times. DNA for the CDR3: TGTGCCAGCAGCTACGGGAGGTCCTACAATGAGCAGTTCTTC. This translates into CASSYGRSYNEQFF. The rearrangement joins TRBV7-8 to TRBJ2-1; 7 bases fit TRBD2. V lost 4 bases and J lost 1; bases outside the gene matches: 1. Germline lookup yields CDR1 SGHVS and CDR2 FQNEAQ. The length of the CDR3 is 14 residues. The variable domain in full, completed from reference TRBV7-8 and TRBJ2-1, reads GAGVSQSPRYKVAKRGQDVALRCDPISGHVSLFWYQQALGQGPEFLTYFQNEAQLDKSGLPSDRFFAERPEGSVSTLKIQRTQQEDSAVYLCASSYGRSYNEQFFGPGTRLTVL.

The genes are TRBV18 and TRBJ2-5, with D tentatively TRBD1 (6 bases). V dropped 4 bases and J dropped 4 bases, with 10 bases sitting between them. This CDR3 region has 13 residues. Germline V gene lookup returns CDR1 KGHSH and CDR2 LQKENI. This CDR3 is CASSQDSSETQYF. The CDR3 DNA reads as TGTGCCAGCTCACAGGACAGTTCAGAGACCCAGTACTTC.

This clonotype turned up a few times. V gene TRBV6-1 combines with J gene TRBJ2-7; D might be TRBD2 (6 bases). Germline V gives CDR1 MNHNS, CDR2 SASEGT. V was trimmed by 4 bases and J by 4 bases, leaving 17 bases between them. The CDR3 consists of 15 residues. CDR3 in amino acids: CASSATPGLEYEQYF. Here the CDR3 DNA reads TGTGCCAGCAGTGCTACCCCGGGACTCGAGTACGAGCAGTACTTC.